This T cell receptor beta chain was obtained from a study of blood T cell repertoires in COVID-19. In the study overall: Researchers got acute and convalescent COVID-19 samples from the United States, Italy and Spain. The analysed material was cDNA or gDNA that came from T cells, B-cell-depleted T cells, or PBMCs.

Germline assignment: CDR1 SGHAT and CDR2 FQNNGV. V was cut by 5 bases and J by 5 bases, with 18 bases left in between. The CDR3 is 16 residues long. Original processing methods: Amplification of reference gene primers provided the estimated nucleated cell counts. Method: immunoSEQ multiplex PCR; TCRdb's copy keeps in-frame clones and lacks some. The V and J calls and the clone size are those of that table, but D and trimming were determined from the DNA. The sample lists approximately 83,000 clones, roughly 80% seen once, with under 3.5% in the top ten. The sequencing input was peripheral blood. The chain is built from TRBV11-2 and TRBJ2-2; possible D gene TRBD1, 6 bases. The clonotype originates from a man between 45 and 60 years old with acute or convalescent COVID-19. This chain's CDR3 is CASSLVTSGVTGELFF. CDR3 in DNA: TGTGCCAGCAGCCTAGTAACGTCAGGGGTTACCGGGGAGCTGTTTTTT.